This note documents a single T cell receptor beta chain sequence. Its cognate antigen is unknown. The sample belongs to a study of monozygotic twins with inflammatory bowel disease. Germline assignment: CDR1 SGHAT and CDR2 FQDESV (reference sequence). This CDR3 has 19 amino acids. Study results and caveats: No discrimination was achieved between different T cell subtypes.

Total RNA amounting to roughly 3.5 ug went into each TCR library. TCRdb re-analyzed the 5' RACE reads; it lists each CDR3 protein once, without DNA. Recorded for this sample: 400,000 to 500,000 distinct CDR3 sequences. Material for sequencing was blood. The sequence derives from a human donor with ulcerative colitis or Crohn's disease, or a healthy co-twin of an affected twin (not recorded which). The rearrangement joins TRBV11-1 to TRBJ2-1; the D call of TRBD2 rests on TCRdb alone, since no DNA is present to check it. This CDR3 reads CASSRKGLAGGAQYNEQFF.